This passage covers 13 T cell receptor beta chains from one sample sequenced in a study of T cells expressing NK-cell markers. TCRdb re-called the 5' RACE reads; every CDR3 protein appears as one record, without DNA. The table gives 350,000 to 400,000 distinct CDR3 sequences; the top ten clones make up roughly 10% of it. Material: blood T cells: a sorted CD56 or NKG2C T cell subset, CD4+ or CD8+ T cells, or bulk PBMC T cells (not recorded which). All receptors come from a woman aged 45-59 years in good health.

The V call is TRBV11-2, the J call TRBJ1-5; TCRdb gives TRBD1 as the D gene, but with no DNA this cannot be confirmed. The germline CDR1 and CDR2 sequences are SGHAT and FQNNGV. The CDR3 consists of 14 residues. CDR3 residues: CASSTTGSNQPQHF.

The CDR3 reads CASSSGTGSSYNEQFF. The V gene is TRBV5-1, the J gene TRBJ2-1; TCRdb names TRBD1, which stays unverified in the absence of DNA. The length of the CDR3 is 16 residues. In germline, CDR1 is SGHRS, CDR2 YFSETQ.

V is TRBV6-5 and J is TRBJ1-5; TCRdb's assignment of TRBD1 cannot be checked, as there is no DNA. This CDR3 spans 15 amino acids. Germline CDR1 is MNHEY and CDR2 is SVGAGI. The CDR3 here is CASSPFGQGNQPQHF.

The J gene is TRBJ2-1, the V gene TRBV20-1; TCRdb's D call, TRBD1, is unchecked because there is no DNA. Germline V gives CDR1 DFQATT, CDR2 SNEGSKA (reference sequence). The CDR3 extends over 14 amino acids. The CDR3 loop reads CSASMTENYNEQFF.

The rearrangement uses TRBV25-1 and TRBJ2-5; the TRBD2 assignment by TCRdb is unverifiable without DNA. The germline V gene has CDR1 MGHDK and CDR2 SYGVNS. This CDR3 has 13 amino acids. CDR3 loop: CASSIMAGETQYF.

This chain joins TRBV18 and TRBJ2-1. CDR3 size: 15 residues. From germline, CDR1 is KGHSH and CDR2 LQKENI. The CDR3 sequence: CASSPLAGRDHEQFF.

The V call is TRBV25-1, the J call TRBJ2-2; lacking DNA, the TRBD1 call made by TCRdb goes unchecked. Germline V CDR1 and CDR2: MGHDK, SYGVNS. This CDR3 region has 15 residues. CDR3 residues: CASSVVGGLTGELFF. The full variable domain, its missing parts supplied by reference TRBV25-1 and TRBJ2-2, is EADIYQTPRYLVIGTGKKITLECSQTMGHDKMYWYQQDPGMELHLIHYSYGVNSTEKGDLSSESTVSRIRTEHFPLTLESARPSHTSQYLCASSVVGGLTGELFFGEGSRLTVL.

V and J are TRBV5-1 and TRBJ2-7. There are 16 residues in the CDR3. The germline V gene encodes CDR1 SGHRS and CDR2 YFSETQ. The CDR3 reads CASSLALSGSAYEQYF.

The V call is TRBV19, the J call TRBJ1-6. Germline CDR1 LNHDA, CDR2 SQIVND (reference sequence). The CDR3 has 15 residues. CDR3 residues: CASSKEGRTLSPLHF.

The chain carries TRBV2 and TRBJ1-4. The CDR3 contains 14 residues. Germline V lookup: CDR1 SNHLY, CDR2 FYNNEI. The CDR3 sequence: CASSADLLREKLFF.

This chain connects TRBV12-3 or TRBV12-4 to TRBJ2-5; with no DNA, the TCRdb D assignment of TRBD2 cannot be verified. The CDR3 contains 14 residues. The CDR3 loop is CASGALAGGETQYF.

J is TRBJ1-2 and V is TRBV11-2; TCRdb lists TRBD1, though no DNA is available to test this call. The CDR3 covers 14 residues. Per the germline V gene, CDR1 is SGHAT and CDR2 is FQNNGV. This chain's CDR3 is CASSLTGVHYGYTF.

This rearrangement joins TRBV6-6 to TRBJ2-7; the TCRdb call, TRBD1, lacks DNA for checking. CDR1 MNHNY and CDR2 SVGAGI come from the germline V gene (reference sequence). The CDR3 runs 15 residues. The CDR3 here is CASSYSKGQAFEQYF.